Each of the 32 T cell receptor beta chains below was sequenced from the same sample in a study of vaccination and CD4 T cells after COVID-19. Treatment of the sample: roughly ten-day PBMC culture with coronavirus spike peptide pools or control peptides (ViraFEST assay). These receptors have no identified antigens. The Oncomine TCR Beta short-read assay was applied to DNA of cultured CD4+ T cells. TCRdb reanalysed the PCR reads using MiXCR and keeps one entry per CDR3 protein. The sample includes approximately 11,000 distinct CDR3 sequences, more than 65% of them seen just once. Specimen: CD4+ T cells from blood, cultured in vitro. The source is a human donor who had recovered from COVID-19.

This chain connects TRBV6-5 to TRBJ2-7, with a possible D match to TRBD2 (6 bases). In germline, CDR1 is MNHEY, CDR2 SVGAGI. Trimming cost V 4 bases and J 1 base, with 11 bases left between them. There are 14 residues in the CDR3. The chain's CDR3 is CASSSAGTSYEQYF. The CDR3 coding sequence is TGTGCCAGCAGTTCAGCGGGTACATCCTACGAGCAGTACTTC.

The chain combines TRBV2 with TRBJ2-3; D not certain. Germline loops: CDR1 SNHLY, CDR2 FYNNEI. The CDR3 is made up of 13 amino acids. The CDR3 sequence: CEARGDSTDTQYF. DNA of the CDR3: TGTGAGGCGCGTGGAGACTCCACAGATACGCAGTATTTT.

This clonotype was counted only a few times. V is TRBV28 and J is TRBJ1-5, with 9 bases lining up with TRBD1. Per germline, CDR1 MDHEN and CDR2 SYDVKM. The CDR3 is made up of 16 amino acids. V lost 6 bases and J lost 4; bases outside the gene matches: 10. CDR3 DNA: TGTGCCAGCAGCACGCGTGACAGGGGGTTGAATCAGCCCCAGCATTTT. It translates to CASSTRDRGLNQPQHF.

The chain uses TRBV6-2 or TRBV6-3 and TRBJ1-6; tentative D call: TRBD1 (6 bases). The CDR3 contains 13 residues. The V and J ends lost 6 bases and 8 bases respectively, with 11 bases between them. The V gene's germline CDR1 is MNHEY and CDR2 SVGEGT. Here the CDR3 DNA reads TGTGCCAGCAGGGGACAAGCTTATTCACCCCTCCACTTT. It is translated as CASRGQAYSPLHF.

The gene calls are TRBV20-1 and TRBJ1-2; D ambiguous. The germline V gene has CDR1 DFQATT and CDR2 SNEGSKA (reference sequence). The CDR3 extends over 14 amino acids. The germline V and J ends were trimmed by 5 bases and 3 bases, with 16 bases remaining between them. The CDR3, as DNA: TGCAGTGCTTCACGGACCGGGATAGACTATGGCTACACCTTC. Protein sequence: CSASRTGIDYGYTF.

This clonotype appeared once. The rearrangement links TRBV20-1 to TRBJ1-1; the D is unclear. Germline-derived CDR1 and CDR2 are DFQATT and SNEGSKA (reference sequence). The CDR3 contains 14 residues. Trimming stripped 0 bases from V and 2 bases from J, with 10 bases between. The CDR3 sequence: CSARDVDGNTEAFF. The CDR3 nucleotides are TGCAGTGCTAGAGATGTTGACGGCAACACTGAAGCTTTCTTT.

In this sample, this clonotype is large (0.1 to 1%). The rearrangement uses TRBV24-1 and TRBJ2-1; 8 bases are shared with TRBD1. The length of the CDR3 is 16 residues. Per the germline V gene, CDR1 is KGHDR and CDR2 is SFDVKD. The junction had 10 bases not matched to a gene; V was cut back by 3 bases and J by 7 bases. The CDR3 protein is CATSDTTGAAWNEQFF. The CDR3 DNA sequence: TGTGCCACCAGTGATACGACAGGGGCGGCCTGGAATGAGCAGTTCTTC.

This clonotype was detected only a few times. The chain recombines TRBV7-6 with TRBJ1-6; TRBD1 is a possible D gene (5 bases). V was trimmed by 1 base and J by 4 bases, leaving 8 bases between them. CDR3 length: 15 amino acids. Per the germline V gene, CDR1 is SGHVS and CDR2 is FNYEAQ. The CDR3 nucleotides are TGTGCCAGCAGCTTAGGGGGGGGGTATAATTCACCCCTCCACTTT. It encodes CASSLGGGYNSPLHF.

This chain connects TRBV7-2 to TRBJ2-7; a possible D gene is TRBD1 (5 bases). Germline V gives CDR1 SGHTA, CDR2 FQGNSA. The CDR3 spans 14 residues. Trimming stripped 8 bases from V and 6 bases from J, with 20 bases between. The CDR3 sequence is CASHTDPQGGEQYF. The CDR3 DNA is TGTGCCAGCCACACCGACCCCCAGGGCGGCGAGCAGTACTTC.

This chain uses TRBV27 with TRBJ1-5; D is uncertain. V lost 3 bases and J lost 5, with 8 bases in between. Germline V gene sequence: CDR1 MNHEY, CDR2 SMNVEV (reference sequence). This CDR3 region has 13 residues. The CDR3 bases are TGTGCCAGCAGTTTTGGTGGGTATCAGCCCCAGCATTTT. Translation: CASSFGGYQPQHF.

This clonotype is medium-sized in the sample. The V and J genes are TRBV7-8 and TRBJ2-5, with D perhaps TRBD1 or TRBD2 (5 bases each). CDR3 length: 16 amino acids. V shed 8 bases and J shed 0 bases, with 19 bases lying between them. The germline V gene has CDR1 SGHVS and CDR2 FQNEAQ. CDR3 sequence (DNA): TGTGCCAGCCCCCCGGGACGGGGAATCGACCAAGAGACCCAGTACTTC. Encoded protein: CASPPGRGIDQETQYF.

In this sample, this clonotype turned up a few times. V is TRBV7-2 and J is TRBJ1-6, with a weak D call TRBD1 (5 bases). Germline V gene sequence: CDR1 SGHTA, CDR2 FQGNSA. The CDR3 has 13 amino acids. The V gene lost 8 bases and the J gene lost 5 bases, with 10 bases spanning the gap. The CDR3 DNA reads TGTGCCAGCGGGACGGTGGATAATTCACCCCTCCACTTT. Protein: CASGTVDNSPLHF.

This clonotype was recorded a few times. The V call is TRBV7-9, the J call TRBJ1-5; a weak D match, TRBD1 (5 bases). This CDR3 spans 17 amino acids. Trimming removed 3 bases from V and 7 bases from J, with 22 bases in between. Looked up from germline, CDR1 is SEHNR and CDR2 is FQNEAQ (reference sequence). The CDR3 is CASSLGGGRPSGQPQHF. Here the CDR3 DNA reads TGTGCCAGCAGCTTGGGGGGTGGCAGACCCTCTGGCCAGCCCCAGCATTTT.

This chain joins TRBV27 and TRBJ2-3; D is perhaps TRBD1 (6 bases). Per the germline V gene, CDR1 is MNHEY and CDR2 is SMNVEV (reference sequence). This CDR3 region has 16 residues. V shed 5 bases and J shed 2 bases, with 17 bases lying between them. The chain's CDR3 is CASSPRAGAITDTQYF. CDR3 sequence (DNA): TGTGCCAGCAGTCCCCGGGCAGGGGCGATCACAGATACGCAGTATTTT.

The chain joins TRBV20-1 to TRBJ1-5; 8 bases fit TRBD1. The CDR3 is 14 amino acids. Germline V gene data show CDR1 as DFQATT and CDR2 as SNEGSKA (reference sequence). V was pared by 4 bases and J by 6 bases, with 8 bases of the junction left unmatched. CDR3 residues: CSAITGGWSQPQHF. CDR3 DNA sequence: TGCAGTGCTATAACAGGGGGATGGAGTCAGCCCCAGCATTTT.

V gene TRBV6-5 combines with J gene TRBJ1-5, with unresolved D. Germline lookup yields CDR1 MNHEY and CDR2 SVGAGI. The ends were cut back, 2 bases at V and 9 bases at J, with 8 bases in the middle. CDR3 length: 12 residues. In DNA form, the CDR3 reads TGTGCCAGCAGTTACCCCTATGGGCCCCAGCATTTT. Protein product: CASSYPYGPQHF.

The rearrangement uses TRBV28 and TRBJ2-5, with a possible D match to TRBD1 (6 bases). CDR1 is MDHEN, CDR2 SYDVKM, per germline. The CDR3 is made up of 13 amino acids. V lost 6 bases to trimming and J lost 4 bases, with 12 bases between them. CDR3 sequence: CASSPGEIETQYF. The CDR3 DNA reads as TGTGCCAGCAGCCCAGGGGAGATAGAGACCCAGTACTTC.

J is TRBJ2-5 and V is TRBV7-2; D not certain. CDR3 length equals 14 residues. V was trimmed by 0 bases and J by 1 base, leaving 6 bases between them. Germline V gene data show CDR1 as SGHTA and CDR2 as FQGNSA. As DNA, the CDR3 is TGTGCCAGCAGCTTAGCGTACAGCCAAGAGACCCAGTACTTC. Its protein product is CASSLAYSQETQYF.

This clonotype appeared a single time. The gene calls are TRBV10-3 and TRBJ2-7, with TRBD1 matching over 9 bases. This CDR3 spans 14 amino acids. CDR1 and CDR2 from the germline V gene are ENHRY and SYGVKD. V dropped 2 bases and J dropped 5; count of bases not matched to a gene: 4. In DNA form, the CDR3 reads TGTGCCATCAGTGAGGACAGGGGGATCGACGAGCAGTACTTC. It translates to CAISEDRGIDEQYF.

The CDR3 loop reads CASSPGGTYREQYF. The CDR3 coding sequence is TGTGCCAGCAGCCCTGGCGGGACCTATCGCGAGCAGTACTTC. This rearrangement joins TRBV28 to TRBJ2-7, with TRBD2 as a possible D gene (6 bases). V gave up 6 bases and J gave up 6 bases, with 18 bases separating them. Germline loops: CDR1 MDHEN, CDR2 SYDVKM. The CDR3 covers 14 residues. Full variable domain (missing parts from reference TRBV28 and TRBJ2-7): DVKVTQSSRYLVKRTGEKVFLECVQDMDHENMFWYRQDPGLGLRLIYFSYDVKMKEKGDIPEGYSVSREKKERFSLILESASTNQTSMYLCASSPGGTYREQYFGPGTRLTVT.

V is TRBV6-1 and J is TRBJ1-5, with 12 bases fitting TRBD1. The CDR3 runs 15 residues. CDR1 and CDR2 (germline): MNHNS, SASEGT. V gave up 6 bases and J gave up 6 bases; unmatched junction bases: 6. The chain's CDR3 is CASSPGQGARQPQHF. The CDR3 DNA sequence: TGTGCCAGCAGCCCGGGACAGGGGGCTCGTCAGCCCCAGCATTTT.

This clonotype was seen more than once but under ten times. The chain has TRBV7-9 and TRBJ2-1; possibly TRBD2 for D (6 bases). Germline lookup yields CDR1 SEHNR and CDR2 FQNEAQ (reference sequence). Trimming cost V 2 bases and J 0 bases, with 14 bases left between them. The CDR3 has 17 amino acids. In DNA form, the CDR3 reads TGTGCCAGCAGCTTACATGATAGCGGATTCTCCTACAATGAGCAGTTCTTC. Translated: CASSLHDSGFSYNEQFF.

The chain recombines TRBV6-1 with TRBJ2-7, with 8 bases aligning to TRBD1. V was clipped by 10 bases and J by 0 bases; unmatched bases: 8. The CDR3 is made up of 14 amino acids. CDR1 is MNHNS and CDR2 is SASEGT in the germline V gene. The CDR3 DNA follows: TGTGCCATCACTACAGGGGGGAGCTCCTACGAGCAGTACTTC. Protein sequence: CAITTGGSSYEQYF.

This clonotype showed up just a few times. The V call is TRBV7-2, the J call TRBJ2-5; no clear D gene. CDR3 length: 12 residues. CDR1 is SGHTA, CDR2 FQGNSA, per germline. The V end lost 7 bases, the J end lost 5 bases, and 11 bases lay between the germline ends. The CDR3, as DNA: TGTGCCAGCACCTTCCGGCCGGAGACCCAGTACTTC. Amino acids: CASTFRPETQYF.

The chain couples TRBV7-2 to TRBJ2-5; either TRBD1 or TRBD2 may fit D (7 bases each). The germline V gene encodes CDR1 SGHTA and CDR2 FQGNSA. Trimming shortened V by 6 bases and J by 4 bases, and 21 bases separated the two germline ends. This CDR3 comprises 16 residues. The CDR3 sequence is CASRLEGGGSAETQYF. Written as DNA, the CDR3 is TGTGCCAGCAGACTAGAAGGGGGCGGGAGTGCAGAGACCCAGTACTTC.

The chain links TRBV6-1 to TRBJ2-5, with D unresolved. Germline V gives CDR1 MNHNS, CDR2 SASEGT. V was clipped by 5 bases and J by 1 base, with 8 bases between them. This CDR3 has 13 amino acids. CDR3 in amino acids: CASSPTPQETQYF. The CDR3 DNA follows: TGTGCCAGCAGTCCGACTCCCCAAGAGACCCAGTACTTC.

V and J are TRBV20-1 and TRBJ2-7; D is unclear. Per germline, CDR1 DFQATT and CDR2 SNEGSKA (reference sequence). This CDR3 comprises 12 residues. V dropped 2 bases and J dropped 0 bases, with 5 bases sitting between them. This CDR3 reads CSARQDSYEQYF. DNA of the CDR3: TGCAGTGCTAGACAGGACTCCTACGAGCAGTACTTC.

The J gene is TRBJ1-2, the V gene TRBV28, with 8 bases that match TRBD1. There are 14 residues in the CDR3. J gave up 4 bases and V 6 bases, and 7 bases lay outside the gene matches. Germline lookup yields CDR1 MDHEN and CDR2 SYDVKM. The DNA for the CDR3 is TGTGCCAGCAGCCCCGCAGGGGGCAGCTATGGCTACACCTTC. Residues: CASSPAGGSYGYTF.

The rearrangement links TRBV27 to TRBJ2-5, with a possible D match to TRBD2 (6 bases). The germline V gene encodes CDR1 MNHEY and CDR2 SMNVEV (reference sequence). This CDR3 is 15 amino acids long. The ends were cut back, 3 bases at V and 3 bases at J, with 14 bases in the middle. CDR3 region: CASSLGRLPEETQYF. In DNA, the CDR3 is TGTGCCAGCAGTTTGGGGAGGCTACCTGAAGAGACCCAGTACTTC.

This clonotype was observed once. This rearrangement joins TRBV20-1 to TRBJ1-1; D unresolved. Germline lookup yields CDR1 DFQATT and CDR2 SNEGSKA (reference sequence). The CDR3 has 14 residues. Trimming cost V 0 bases and J 10 bases, with 18 bases left between them. CDR3 nucleotides: TGCAGTGCTAGAGATATACCCCGGCCCTTTCGAGCTTTCTTT. Encoded protein: CSARDIPRPFRAFF.

This clonotype was counted only a few times. The chain carries TRBV20-1 and TRBJ1-5; 8 positions agree with TRBD1. The trim removed 6 bases at V and 6 bases at J, leaving 4 bases unmatched. This CDR3 contains 12 residues. Per the germline V gene, CDR1 is DFQATT and CDR2 is SNEGSKA (reference sequence). CDR3 in DNA: TGCAGTGCAAGACAGGGGAGTCAGCCCCAGCATTTT. The encoded protein is CSARQGSQPQHF.

The chain is built from TRBV15 and TRBJ2-5, with D tentatively TRBD1 (6 bases). This CDR3 contains 15 residues. Looked up from germline, CDR1 is LNHNV and CDR2 is YYDKDF (reference sequence). V shed 5 bases and J shed 4 bases, with 17 bases lying between them. CDR3 nucleotides: TGTGCCACCAGCTTACGAGACACAGGGCGAGAGACCCAGTACTTC. Encoded protein: CATSLRDTGRETQYF.